These T cell receptor beta chains were read from a single sample in a study of post-analysis software for immune sequencing data. TCRdb used MiXCR to reprocess the PCR reads, holding one entry per CDR3 protein. The table shows 650,000 to 850,000 distinct CDR3 sequences, with about 57% occurring only once. The specimen was blood. The receptors derive from a girl aged 5-17 years with multiple sclerosis. CDR3s include the opening cysteine and the closing phenylalanine or tryptophan. The D gene is left open where the match is weak. The size field is filled for only some rows; it gives once, few, many or a size class.

- | - | TRBJ1-1 | TRBV5-1 | CASSLEDTGVTEAFF | TGCGCCAGCAGCTTGGAGGACACGGGCGTCACTGAAGCTTTCTTT
- | TRBD1 | TRBJ2-2 | TRBV24-1 | CATSDRGQGADGELFF | TGTGCCACCAGTGACCGGGGACAGGGGGCCGACGGGGAGCTGTTTTTT
few | - | TRBJ2-7 | TRBV9 | CASSVELGGYDEQYF | TGTGCCAGCAGCGTAGAATTGGGTGGGTACGACGAGCAGTACTTC
- | - | TRBJ2-6 | TRBV29-1 | CSVYFSGANVLTF | TGCAGCGTTTACTTCTCTGGGGCCAACGTCCTGACTTTC
- | TRBD2 | TRBJ2-3 | TRBV7-3 | CASSSFGLVDTQYF | TGTGCCAGCAGCTCCTTTGGACTAGTGGATACGCAGTATTTT
- | TRBD1 | TRBJ1-2 | TRBV5-6 | CASSLEPRQGAFGYTF | TGTGCCAGCAGCTTGGAACCCCGGCAGGGGGCTTTTGGCTACACCTTC
- | TRBD2 | TRBJ2-7 | TRBV4-1 | CASSQIAGGPYNEQYF | TGCGCCAGCAGCCAGATAGCGGGAGGCCCCTACAATGAGCAGTACTTC
- | - | TRBJ2-5 | TRBV20-1 | CSASLQTQYF | TGCAGTGCTAGTCTCCAGACCCAGTACTTC
few | TRBD1 | TRBJ1-5 | TRBV29-1 | CSVDETGDGNQPQHF | TGCAGCGTTGATGAGACAGGGGACGGCAATCAGCCCCAGCATTTT
- | - | TRBJ1-1 | TRBV12-3/TRBV12-4 | CASSFRPGTKSYTEAFF | TGTGCCAGCAGTTTCCGCCCGGGGACAAAGTCCTACACTGAAGCTTTCTTT
- | - | TRBJ1-1 | TRBV29-1 | CSVEPQTTYLNTEAFF | TGCAGCGTTGAACCACAGACGACGTACCTGAACACTGAAGCTTTCTTT
- | TRBD2 | TRBJ2-7 | TRBV10-2 | CASSGREYPYEQYF | TGCGCCAGCAGTGGGCGGGAGTACCCCTACGAGCAGTACTTC
few | - | TRBJ2-3 | TRBV10-3 | CAISTGPTDTQYF | TGTGCCATCAGTACTGGCCCCACAGATACGCAGTATTTT